This entry lists 10 T cell receptor beta chains sequenced from one sample in a study of radiotherapy plus CTLA-4 blockade in lung cancer (dated by TCRdb to the late 2010s). The method behind the library was the immunoSEQ multiplex PCR assay. Sourced from immuneACCESS, this table was stored by TCRdb with only in-frame sequences that have V and J called. A share of the clones is absent; for the studies checked, an unresolved V gene accounts for under half, and the remainder has no known explanation. The sample table holds about 32,000 clones, of which approximately 66% were seen once. The ten most abundant clones make up under 5% of the sample. The sequences come from peripheral blood, collected from a patient treated with radiotherapy plus ipilimumab. The receptors here all came from a human donor with non-small cell lung cancer who had stable disease on radiotherapy plus ipilimumab.

The chain recombines TRBV18 with TRBJ2-1; TRBD1 matches 9 bases. Germline V gene sequence: CDR1 KGHSH, CDR2 LQKENI. J gave up 8 bases and V 9 bases, and 8 bases lay outside the gene matches. The CDR3 has 13 amino acids. CDR3 loop: CASSGQGSYEQFF. The CDR3 nucleotides are TGTGCCAGTTCGGGACAGGGATCCTATGAGCAGTTCTTC.

The CDR3 is CASKDWLYEQYF. For the CDR3, the DNA is TGCGCCAGCAAGGACTGGCTCTACGAGCAGTACTTC. V gene TRBV10-2 combines with J gene TRBJ2-7; possible D gene TRBD2, 5 bases. This CDR3 has 12 residues. Trimming took 7 bases from V and 3 from J, leaving 10 bases between them. Germline V gene sequence: CDR1 WSHSY, CDR2 SAAADI.

For this clone: One junction end does not reproduce the germline sequence, and a read error may be involved. J is TRBJ2-3 and V is TRBV6-1; 8 nucleotides match TRBD2. The CDR3 has 15 amino acids. Germline-derived CDR1 and CDR2 are MNHNS and SASEGT. CDR3 amino acids: CASSRGAGAADTPYF. The CDR3 coding sequence is TGTGCCAGCAGTCGCGGAGCGGGAGCGGCAGATACGCCGTATTTT.

The chain carries TRBV7-2 and TRBJ1-2; no clear D gene. Germline assignment: CDR1 SGHTA and CDR2 FQGNSA. Trimming took 5 bases from V and 13 from J, leaving 17 bases between them. This CDR3 spans 12 amino acids. The CDR3 DNA sequence: TGTGCCAGCAGCCCCAACGGGAGGGCTCTCACCTTC. This sequence encodes CASSPNGRALTF.

V gene TRBV28 combines with J gene TRBJ2-7, with D perhaps matching TRBD2 (5 bases). Germline assignment: CDR1 MDHEN and CDR2 SYDVKM. V was trimmed by 4 bases and J by 0 bases, leaving 13 bases between them. CDR3 size: 15 residues. The CDR3 loop is CASSSGSGSSYEQYF. The CDR3 DNA reads as TGTGCCAGCAGTTCCGGGTCGGGAAGCTCCTACGAGCAGTACTTC.

This clone appeared a few times. This sequence joins TRBV18 and TRBJ2-1; D unclear. V dropped 6 bases and J dropped 5 bases, with 11 bases sitting between them. The CDR3 runs to 13 residues. The germline V gene has CDR1 KGHSH and CDR2 LQKENI. The CDR3 region is CASSSRRDNEQFF. CDR3 sequence (DNA): TGTGCCAGCTCTAGTCGCAGAGACAATGAGCAGTTCTTC. Full variable domain (outside the CDR3, taken from reference TRBV18 and TRBJ2-1): NAGVMQNPRHLVRRRGQEARLRCSPMKGHSHVYWYRQLPEEGLKFMVYLQKENIIDESGMPKERFSAEFPKEGPSILRIQQVVRGDSAAYFCASSSRRDNEQFFGPGTRLTVL.

The chain links TRBV12-1 to TRBJ1-2. TRBV12-1 counts as a pseudogene. This CDR3 spans 15 amino acids. The CDR3 coding sequence is TGTGCCAGCAGCCCCTCCGCAAACGCCAACTATGGCTACACCTTC. Translated, it gives CASSPSANANYGYTF.

This clone has a handful of counts. This chain uses TRBV6-4 with TRBJ2-3, with TRBD2 matching 10 bases. CDR3 size: 16 residues. CDR1 is MRHNA, CDR2 SNTAGT, per germline. J was trimmed by 1 base and V by 5 bases; bases with no gene match: 6. The CDR3 here is CASSPTGTSGTDTQYF. CDR3 DNA sequence: TGTGCCAGCAGTCCGACCGGGACTAGCGGCACAGATACGCAGTATTTT.

This clone was observed a few times. CDR3 nucleotides: TGTGCCAGCAGCCCGGGACTAGCGGGAGTAGGTAGCGAGCAGTACTTC. Amino acid sequence: CASSPGLAGVGSEQYF. V usage is TRBV7-2 and J usage is TRBJ2-7; 14 bases are a match to TRBD2. Per germline, CDR1 SGHTA and CDR2 FQGNSA. J gave up 6 bases and V 5 bases, and 9 bases lay outside the gene matches. CDR3 length: 16 amino acids.

The V and J genes are TRBV7-2 and TRBJ1-3, with D unclear. Germline lookup yields CDR1 SGHTA and CDR2 FQGNSA. V lost 4 bases to trimming and J lost 1 base, with 8 bases between them. The CDR3 length is 14 residues. In nucleotides, the CDR3 is TGTGCCAGCAGCTCCGGACCTTCTGGAAACACCATATATTTT. Protein sequence: CASSSGPSGNTIYF.